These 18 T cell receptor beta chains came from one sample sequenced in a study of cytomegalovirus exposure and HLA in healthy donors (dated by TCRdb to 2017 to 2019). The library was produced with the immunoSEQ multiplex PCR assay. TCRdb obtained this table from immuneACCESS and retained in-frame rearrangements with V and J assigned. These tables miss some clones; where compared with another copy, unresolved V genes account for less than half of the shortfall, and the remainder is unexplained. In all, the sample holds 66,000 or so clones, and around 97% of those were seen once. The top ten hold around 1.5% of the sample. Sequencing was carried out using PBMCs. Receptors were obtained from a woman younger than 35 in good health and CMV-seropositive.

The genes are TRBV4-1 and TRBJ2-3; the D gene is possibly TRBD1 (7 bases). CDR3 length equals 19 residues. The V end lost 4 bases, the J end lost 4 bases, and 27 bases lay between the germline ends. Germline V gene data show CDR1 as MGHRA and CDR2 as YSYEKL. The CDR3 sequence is CASSPGGHRQGVSPDTQYF. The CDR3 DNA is TGCGCCAGCAGCCCAGGGGGGCATAGACAGGGCGTTTCTCCAGATACGCAGTATTTT.

In DNA, the CDR3 is TGTGCCAGCAGCAGGGACAGATATGAGCAGTTCTTC. Protein product: CASSRDRYEQFF. V is TRBV7-6 and J is TRBJ2-1, with TRBD1 matching over 7 bases. The CDR3 extends over 12 amino acids. V trimming: 5 bases; J trimming: 8 bases; junction bases outside the gene matches: 3. Germline V gives CDR1 SGHVS, CDR2 FNYEAQ. The complete variable domain, with remaining parts taken from reference TRBV7-6 and TRBJ2-1, reads GAGVSQSPRYKVTKRGQDVALRCDPISGHVSLYWYRQALGQGPEFLTYFNYEAQQDKSGLPNDRFSAERPEGSISTLTIQRTEQRDSAMYRCASSRDRYEQFFGPGTRLTVL.

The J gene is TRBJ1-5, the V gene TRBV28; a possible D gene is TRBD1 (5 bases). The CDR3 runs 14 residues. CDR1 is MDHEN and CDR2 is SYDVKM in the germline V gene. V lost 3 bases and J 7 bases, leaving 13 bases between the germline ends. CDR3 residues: CASSFLRGGQPQHF. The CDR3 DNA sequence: TGTGCCAGCAGTTTTTTAAGGGGAGGCCAGCCCCAGCATTTT. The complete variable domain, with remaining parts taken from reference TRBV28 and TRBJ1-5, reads DVKVTQSSRYLVKRTGEKVFLECVQDMDHENMFWYRQDPGLGLRLIYFSYDVKMKEKGDIPEGYSVSREKKERFSLILESASTNQTSMYLCASSFLRGGQPQHFGDGTRLSIL.

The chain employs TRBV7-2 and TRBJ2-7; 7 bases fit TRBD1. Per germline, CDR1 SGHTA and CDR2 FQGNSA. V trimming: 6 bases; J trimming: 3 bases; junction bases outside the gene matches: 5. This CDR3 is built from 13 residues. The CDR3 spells CASSRQGHYEQYF. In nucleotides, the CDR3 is TGTGCCAGCAGTCGACAGGGCCACTACGAGCAGTACTTC.

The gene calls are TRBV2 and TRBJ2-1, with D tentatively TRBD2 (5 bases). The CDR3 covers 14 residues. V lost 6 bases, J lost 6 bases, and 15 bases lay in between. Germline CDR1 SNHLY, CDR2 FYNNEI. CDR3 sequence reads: CASRDGIEGNEQFF. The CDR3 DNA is TGTGCCAGCAGGGATGGAATCGAGGGCAATGAGCAGTTCTTC.

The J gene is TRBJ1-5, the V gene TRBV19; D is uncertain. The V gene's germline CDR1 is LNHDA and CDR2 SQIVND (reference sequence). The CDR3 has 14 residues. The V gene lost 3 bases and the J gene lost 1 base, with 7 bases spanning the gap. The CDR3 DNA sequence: TGTGCCAGTAGTATGGGAGGGAGCAATCAGCCCCAGCATTTT. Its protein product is CASSMGGSNQPQHF.

The CDR3 loop reads CASSLKDSTEAFF. CDR3 nucleotides: TGTGCCAGCAGCCTAAAAGACAGCACTGAAGCTTTCTTT. This chain connects TRBV28 to TRBJ1-1, with D possibly TRBD1 on 5 matching bases. This CDR3 spans 13 amino acids. The ends were cut back, 6 bases at V and 4 bases at J, with 12 bases in the middle. Germline lookup yields CDR1 MDHEN and CDR2 SYDVKM.

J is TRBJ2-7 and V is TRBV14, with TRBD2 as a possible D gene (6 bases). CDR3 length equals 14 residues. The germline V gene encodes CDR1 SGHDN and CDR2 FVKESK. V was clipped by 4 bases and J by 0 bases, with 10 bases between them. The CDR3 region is CASSLGLISYEQYF. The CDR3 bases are TGTGCCAGCAGCCTGGGACTTATCTCCTACGAGCAGTACTTC. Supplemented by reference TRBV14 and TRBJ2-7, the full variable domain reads EAGVTQFPSHSVIEKGQTVTLRCDPISGHDNLYWYRRVMGKEIKFLLHFVKESKQDESGMPNNRFLAERTGGTYSTLKVQPAELEDSGVYFCASSLGLISYEQYFGPGTRLTVT.

The CDR3 here is CASKDAGALRVYEKLFF. As DNA, the CDR3 is TGTGCCAGCAAGGACGCGGGGGCTCTACGTGTATATGAAAAACTGTTTTTT. The chain combines TRBV28 with TRBJ1-4, with D possibly matching TRBD1 (6 bases). Looked up from germline, CDR1 is MDHEN and CDR2 is SYDVKM. Trimming shortened V by 7 bases and J by 6 bases, and 24 bases separated the two germline ends. The length of the CDR3 is 17 residues.

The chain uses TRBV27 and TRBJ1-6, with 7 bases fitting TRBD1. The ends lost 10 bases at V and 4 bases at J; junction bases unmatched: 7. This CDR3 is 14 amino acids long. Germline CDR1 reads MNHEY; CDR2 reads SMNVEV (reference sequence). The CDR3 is CAIREGAYNSPLHF. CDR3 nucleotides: TGTGCCATTCGGGAGGGGGCTTATAATTCACCCCTCCACTTT.

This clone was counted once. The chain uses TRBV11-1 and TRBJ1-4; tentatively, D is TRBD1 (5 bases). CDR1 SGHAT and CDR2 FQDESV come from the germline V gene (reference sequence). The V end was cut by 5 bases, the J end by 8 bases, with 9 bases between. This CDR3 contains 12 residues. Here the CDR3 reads CASSDSREKLFF. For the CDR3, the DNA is TGTGCCAGCAGCGACAGCAGGGAAAAACTGTTTTTT.

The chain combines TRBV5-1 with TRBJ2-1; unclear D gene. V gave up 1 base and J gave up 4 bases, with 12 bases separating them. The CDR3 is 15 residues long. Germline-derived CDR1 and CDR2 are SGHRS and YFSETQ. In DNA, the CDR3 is TGCGCCAGCAGCTTGAACACGAACCTTTACAATGAGCAGTTCTTC. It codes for CASSLNTNLYNEQFF.

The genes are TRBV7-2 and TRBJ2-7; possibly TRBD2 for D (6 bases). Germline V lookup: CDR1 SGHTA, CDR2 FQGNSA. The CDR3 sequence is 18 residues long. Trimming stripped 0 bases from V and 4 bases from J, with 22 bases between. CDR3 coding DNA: TGTGCCAGCAGCTTAGCGAAAAGTCCCGGGAGCGCAAATTACGAGCAGTACTTC. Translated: CASSLAKSPGSANYEQYF.

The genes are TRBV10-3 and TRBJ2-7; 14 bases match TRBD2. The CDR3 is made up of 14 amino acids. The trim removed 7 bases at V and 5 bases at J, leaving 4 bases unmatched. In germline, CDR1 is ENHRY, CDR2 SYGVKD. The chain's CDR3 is CAITKGLAGDEQYF. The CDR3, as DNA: TGTGCCATCACCAAGGGACTAGCGGGGGACGAGCAGTACTTC.

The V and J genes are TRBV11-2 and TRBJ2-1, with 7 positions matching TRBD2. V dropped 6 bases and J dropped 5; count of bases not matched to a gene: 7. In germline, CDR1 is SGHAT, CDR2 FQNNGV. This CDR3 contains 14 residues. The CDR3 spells CASRGRAEDNEQFF. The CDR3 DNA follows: TGTGCCAGCAGGGGGAGGGCCGAGGACAATGAGCAGTTCTTC.

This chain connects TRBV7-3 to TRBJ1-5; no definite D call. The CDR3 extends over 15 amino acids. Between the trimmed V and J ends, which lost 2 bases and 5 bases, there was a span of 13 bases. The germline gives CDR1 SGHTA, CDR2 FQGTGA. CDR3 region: CASSLLDGLDQPQHF. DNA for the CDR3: TGTGCCAGCAGCTTATTAGACGGGTTGGATCAGCCCCAGCATTTT.

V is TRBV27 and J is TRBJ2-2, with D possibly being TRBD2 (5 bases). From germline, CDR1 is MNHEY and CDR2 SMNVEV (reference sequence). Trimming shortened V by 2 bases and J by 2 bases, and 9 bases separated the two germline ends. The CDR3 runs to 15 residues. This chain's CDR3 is CASSLEGVNTGELFF. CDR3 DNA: TGTGCCAGCAGTTTAGAGGGAGTTAACACCGGGGAGCTGTTTTTT.

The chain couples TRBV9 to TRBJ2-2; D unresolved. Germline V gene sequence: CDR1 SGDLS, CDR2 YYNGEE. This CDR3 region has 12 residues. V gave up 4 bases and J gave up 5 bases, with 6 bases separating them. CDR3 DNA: TGTGCCAGCAGCCCCCGGACCGGGGAGCTGTTTTTT. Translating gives CASSPRTGELFF.